This entry is about one TCR beta chain. As yet, its antigen is unknown. The data originate from a study of tumor-infiltrating lymphocytes in primary liver carcinoma. Germline trimming cut 3 bases from V and 0 bases from J; bases unmatched to any gene: 5. CDR1 is MDHEN, CDR2 SYDVKM, per germline. The CDR3 extends over 16 amino acids. Blood RNA was derived from unsorted whole blood, and germline DNA was extracted too. General study points: Since sampling was bulk and unsorted, CD4+ and CD8+ repertoires were not compared.

Starting material of roughly 550 ng total RNA yielded TCR beta cDNA via a constant-region primer. Sequencing libraries for TCR beta derived from three nested multiplex PCR rounds that used slightly modified ARM-PCR. TRBV1-TRBV30 forward primers paired with a C-beta reverse primer drove the first two PCR rounds, approximately 11 cycles each. TCRdb called the multiplex PCR reads again in MiXCR, with one record for every CDR3 protein. Here the sample spans some 190,000 distinct CDR3 sequences, less than 65% being singletons. Sequenced: peripheral blood. The sequence was obtained from a man aged 35 to 55 with primary liver carcinoma and hepatitis B virus infection. The gene calls are TRBV28 and TRBJ1-5; 7 positions match TRBD1. CDR3 DNA sequence: TGTGCCAGCAGTTTTGCTCACAGGGGTAGCAATCAGCCCCAGCATTTT. As protein: CASSFAHRGSNQPQHF.